This TCR beta chain was retrieved from a study of blood T cell repertoires in COVID-19. For the study at large: COVID-19 samples, acute and convalescent, were from the United States, Italy and Spain. PBMCs, B-cell-depleted T cells, or T cells were the source of the cDNA or gDNA that made up the material.

Method: immunoSEQ multiplex PCR; TCRdb's copy keeps in-frame clones and lacks some. This table holds around 130,000 clones, under 90% found once. Cohorts were assigned according to the clinical history that participants reported. With V trimmed by 6 bases and J by 7 bases, 2 bases remained unmatched. The CDR3 is 12 residues long. The germline CDR1 and CDR2 sequences are LGHNT and FRNRAP. The sequenced sample consisted of PBMCs or T cells enriched from blood (not recorded which). The V and J genes are TRBV12-5 and TRBJ1-2; 10 nucleotides match TRBD1. The clonotype comes from a man aged 35 to 55 with acute COVID-19. The CDR3 sequence is CASGTGGLGYTF. The CDR3 nucleotides read TGTGCTAGTGGGACAGGGGGCCTTGGCTACACCTTC.